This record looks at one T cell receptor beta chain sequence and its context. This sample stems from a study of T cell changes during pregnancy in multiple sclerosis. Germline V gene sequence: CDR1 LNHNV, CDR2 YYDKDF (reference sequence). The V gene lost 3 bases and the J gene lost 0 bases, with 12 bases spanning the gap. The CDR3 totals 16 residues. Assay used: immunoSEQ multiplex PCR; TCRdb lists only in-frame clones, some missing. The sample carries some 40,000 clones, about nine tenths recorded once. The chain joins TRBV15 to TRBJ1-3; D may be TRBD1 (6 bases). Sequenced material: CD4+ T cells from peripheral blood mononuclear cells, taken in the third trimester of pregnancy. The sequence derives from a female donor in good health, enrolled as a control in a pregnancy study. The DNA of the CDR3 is TGTGCCACCAGCAGGGGAGGGGGAAACTCTGGAAACACCATATATTTT. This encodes CATSRGGGNSGNTIYF.